Below, 2 T cell receptor beta chains from the same sample are listed, as sequenced in a study of identical twins (TCRdb year 2016). The library was made by 5' RACE. Sequencing took place on an Illumina HiSeq 2000. The public reads were run again by TCRdb, first through fastp at Q25 and then through MiXCR, and only productive beta chains were kept. Each entry is one CDR3 protein sequence, shown with its most common DNA and genes. The sample yields around 490,000 distinct CDR3 sequences; roughly 15% were counted once. About 0.4% of the sample is taken by the ten largest. The same sample was also used in a study of yellow fever vaccine responses in identical twins.

The sequencing input was CD4+ T cells sorted from blood. The receptors were sampled from a woman under 30 in good health.

The rearrangement joins TRBV29-1 to TRBJ2-3; maybe TRBD2 (7 bases). The CDR3 consists of 17 residues. Germline V gene lookup returns CDR1 SQVTM and CDR2 ANQGSEA. V lost 3 bases to trimming and J lost 0 bases, with 19 bases between them. In DNA form, the CDR3 reads TGCAGCGTTGACAGCCCGCCGGGGGGCACAAGCACAGATACGCAGTATTTT. Amino acids: CSVDSPPGGTSTDTQYF.

This rearrangement joins TRBV4-2 to TRBJ2-7; the match to TRBD2 covers 7 bases. Germline CDR1 is LGHNA and CDR2 is YNFKEQ. The length of the CDR3 is 16 residues. The junction had 8 bases not matched to a gene; V was cut back by 3 bases and J by 0 bases. The CDR3 is CASSQTGRGVSYEQYV. CDR3 nucleotide sequence: TGTGCCAGCAGCCAGACTGGCCGGGGGGTCTCCTACGAGCAGTACGTC.